This TCR beta chain is drawn from a study of control samples from healthy donors and cancer patients. Measured with immunoSEQ multiplex PCR; TCRdb has only the in-frame clones, and not every one. This sample has 99,000 or so clones, with 82% found just once. The sample consisted of blood. The source is a man between 60 and 70 years old in good health.

The CDR3 is CASSYWEQSYPYEQYF. The CDR3 DNA is TGTGCCAGCAGTTACTGGGAACAGTCGTACCCCTACGAGCAGTACTTC. This chain connects TRBV6-2 or TRBV6-3 to TRBJ2-7; no clear D gene. Germline values: CDR1 MNHEY, CDR2 SVGEGT. The CDR3 sequence is 16 residues long. Trimming shortened V by 1 base and J by 2 bases, and 15 bases separated the two germline ends.